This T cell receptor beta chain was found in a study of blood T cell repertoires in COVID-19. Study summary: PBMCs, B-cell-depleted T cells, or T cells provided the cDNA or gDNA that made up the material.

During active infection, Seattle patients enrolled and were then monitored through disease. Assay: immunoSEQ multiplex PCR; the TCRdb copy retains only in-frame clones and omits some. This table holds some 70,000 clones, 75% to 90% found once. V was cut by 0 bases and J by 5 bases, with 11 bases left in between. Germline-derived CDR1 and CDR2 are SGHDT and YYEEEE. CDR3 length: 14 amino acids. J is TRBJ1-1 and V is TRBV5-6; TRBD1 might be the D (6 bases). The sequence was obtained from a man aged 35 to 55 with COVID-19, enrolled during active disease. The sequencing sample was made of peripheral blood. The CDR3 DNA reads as TGTGCCAGCAGCTTGGGCAGGGGAATTACTGAAGCTTTCTTT. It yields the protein CASSLGRGITEAFF.